Listed below are T cell receptor beta chains from one sample, sequenced in a study of shared T cell receptors in the human thymus. Generated by immunoSEQ multiplex PCR, the TCRdb table keeps only in-frame clones and is missing some. The data show hundreds of thousands of clones, with approximately 90% seen just once and over 0.008% held by the top ten. These data were also filed under a second study, of human thymus T cells.

The sample was thymocytes. These receptors were obtained from a boy in the first two years of life with a congenital heart defect. The CDR3 runs from the conserved cysteine through the conserved F or W.

v_call	j_call	cdr3_aa
TRBV4-2	TRBJ2-1	CASSQDLGGRAGDEQFF
TRBV5-1	TRBJ2-1	CASSLRLVAYNEQFF
TRBV19	TRBJ2-2	CASSIGLASNAGELFF
TRBV29-1	TRBJ2-1	CSVALGRYNEQFF
TRBV27	TRBJ2-1	CASSLFRGLDTYNEQFF
TRBV6-5	TRBJ1-2	CASRKTLGQVSGYTF
TRBV7-9	TRBJ2-7	CASSLGSTGHSSYEQYF
TRBV4-3	TRBJ2-2	CASSQDPPEGTSRNTGELFF
TRBV11-2	TRBJ2-5	CASSFSPFSGPQETQYF
TRBV13	TRBJ2-7	CASSLFSAGFIEQYF
TRBV4-1	TRBJ2-2	CASSQETSGSRATGELFF
TRBV6-5	TRBJ2-7	CASTSLRGYLYEQYF
TRBV5-4	TRBJ1-1	CASSLRRENTEAFF
TRBV9	TRBJ2-1	CASSVRGLAGRYNEQFF
TRBV12-5	TRBJ1-1	CASGLGQGEEAFF
TRBV21-1	TRBJ2-1	CASSNQREAHEQFF
TRBV27	TRBJ2-3	CASSSGTSGTDTQYF
TRBV29-1	TRBJ2-7	CSFRDRDLAGSYEQYF
TRBV13	TRBJ2-3	CASSTWGADTQYF
TRBV11-3	TRBJ2-2	CASSLDGRLAANTGELFF
TRBV20-1	TRBJ2-7	CSARLAYEQYF
TRBV15	TRBJ2-1	CATSRDFRGRLAGVRFEQFF
TRBV9	TRBJ2-2	CASSAAVGTDNSGRGTGELFF
TRBV19	TRBJ2-1	CASSSVAYNEQFF
TRBV4-1	TRBJ2-3	CASSQESGTSGRDGCTDTQYF
TRBV2	TRBJ2-3	CASSEDDRGRADTQYF
TRBV4-3	TRBJ2-1	CASSQAGAGLYNEQFF
TRBV14	TRBJ2-2	CASRDLGATGELFF
TRBV4-3	TRBJ1-4	CASSQDPGQINEKLFF
TRBV2	TRBJ2-7	CASSVGGGREDEQYF
TRBV6-5	TRBJ2-7	CASRPPQGDSYEQYF
TRBV6-1	TRBJ2-3	CASSETHPSNLLDTQYF
TRBV19	TRBJ2-1	CASSIGSGRNLYNEQFF
TRBV7-8	TRBJ1-2	CASSPRRAQPGVNGYTF
TRBV11-2	TRBJ2-7	CASSPRQGSYYEQYF
TRBV5-6	TRBJ2-1	CASSSPWGGRNYNEQFF
TRBV28	TRBJ1-3	CASSPASGRAKSGNTIYF
TRBV7-2	TRBJ1-1	CASSLGTGTRTEAFF
TRBV28	TRBJ1-2	CASRTGHGADGYTF
TRBV7-6	TRBJ2-5	CASTGGRGLKTQYF
TRBV6-5	TRBJ1-4	CASRPRDRVRNLFF
TRBV28	TRBJ2-2	CASRVQGELFF